Below are 17 T cell receptor beta chains sequenced from a single sample in a study of blood T cell repertoires in COVID-19. Clones were read by immunoSEQ multiplex PCR, and TCRdb kept only the in-frame ones, dropping some. The data contain 380,000 or so clones, around 90% of them singletons. Sequenced input: PBMCs or T cells enriched from blood (not recorded which). These TCRs come from a woman in her forties with acute COVID-19.

A single count supports this clone. The V call is TRBV2, the J call TRBJ1-1; unclear D gene. The CDR3 contains 12 residues. V lost 4 bases and J 10 bases, leaving 13 bases between the germline ends. The V gene's germline CDR1 is SNHLY and CDR2 FYNNEI. Here the CDR3 reads CASSGGFEGAFF. CDR3 coding DNA: TGTGCCAGCAGTGGGGGTTTTGAGGGAGCTTTCTTT.

This chain connects TRBV29-1 to TRBJ2-1; TRBD2 matches at 7 bases. The CDR3 has 13 residues. The junction had 11 bases not matched to a gene; V was cut back by 7 bases and J by 8 bases. Germline values: CDR1 SQVTM, CDR2 ANQGSEA. The CDR3 DNA follows: TGCAGCGCGTCACTGGGGGGGGGTGATGAGCAGTTCTTC. Protein product: CSASLGGGDEQFF.

The V call is TRBV2, the J call TRBJ2-5, with 9 bases aligning to TRBD2. This CDR3 has 15 amino acids. Trimming removed 5 bases from V and 5 bases from J; junction bases left unmatched: 9. Germline V lookup: CDR1 SNHLY, CDR2 FYNNEI. The CDR3: CASSLTGLAIETQYF. The CDR3 DNA reads TGTGCCAGCAGTTTGACGGGACTAGCTATCGAGACCCAGTACTTC.

The CDR3 spells CASSFGIVEYNEQFF. The CDR3 DNA reads as TGTGCCAGCAGCTTCGGGATAGTAGAGTACAATGAGCAGTTCTTC. V and J are TRBV11-3 and TRBJ2-1; possibly TRBD2 for D (5 bases). Germline CDR1 is SGHNT and CDR2 is YENEEA. CDR3 size: 15 residues. V shed 3 bases and J shed 4 bases, with 13 bases lying between them.

This chain links TRBV5-4 with TRBJ1-3, with D possibly matching TRBD1 (6 bases). This CDR3 has 18 amino acids. V was cut by 0 bases and J by 0 bases, with 16 bases left in between. The germline gives CDR1 SGHNT, CDR2 YYREEE (reference sequence). CDR3 in amino acids: CASSLVYGQGRSGNTIYF. The DNA of the CDR3 is TGTGCCAGCAGCTTGGTCTATGGGCAGGGGCGCTCTGGAAACACCATATATTTT.

This chain joins TRBV3-1 (or the pseudogene TRBV3-2) and TRBJ1-5; 9 nucleotides match TRBD1. Germline V gives CDR1 LGHDT, CDR2 YNNKEL (reference sequence). V lost 4 bases to trimming and J lost 4 bases; unmatched junction nucleotides: 5. There are 15 residues in the CDR3. The CDR3 nucleotides are TGTGCCAGCAGCCGCTCCGGACAGGGGAATCAGCCCCAGCATTTT. This sequence encodes CASSRSGQGNQPQHF.

Concerning this clone itself: The sample carries other DNA sequences with the same CDR3. V usage is TRBV4-1 and J usage is TRBJ2-7; 9 bases fit TRBD2. The CDR3 loop spans 14 amino acids. CDR1 and CDR2 (germline): MGHRA, YSYEKL. The trim removed 4 bases at V and 3 bases at J, leaving 4 bases unmatched. CDR3 sequence reads: CASSPSGGYYEQYF. The DNA of the CDR3 is TGCGCCAGCAGCCCCAGCGGGGGGTACTACGAGCAGTACTTC.

The chain links TRBV7-2 to TRBJ1-4; D is perhaps TRBD1 (6 bases). Per germline, CDR1 SGHTA and CDR2 FQGNSA. CDR3 length equals 14 residues. Between the trimmed V and J ends, which lost 4 bases and 8 bases, there was a span of 14 bases. DNA for the CDR3: TGTGCCAGCAGCTCAGGGGACACTTTGGAAAAACTGTTTTTT. As protein: CASSSGDTLEKLFF.

The chain links TRBV30 to TRBJ2-3, with 8 bases aligning to TRBD2. Germline V gives CDR1 GTSNPN, CDR2 SVGIG (reference sequence). CDR3 length: 13 amino acids. Losses at the gene ends were 4 bases for V and 4 bases for J; bases not matched to a gene: 4. The CDR3 protein is CAWKSSGADTQYF. As DNA, the CDR3 is TGTGCCTGGAAAAGTAGCGGGGCAGATACGCAGTATTTT.

The genes are TRBV6-5 and TRBJ2-7, with D maybe TRBD2 (6 bases). This CDR3 has 14 residues. V lost 5 bases to trimming and J lost 7 bases, with 18 bases between them. Germline lookup yields CDR1 MNHEY and CDR2 SVGAGI. CDR3 sequence reads: CASSPQGGVGEQYF. DNA of the CDR3: TGTGCCAGCAGTCCCCAGGGAGGTGTGGGAGAGCAGTACTTC.

To note about this clone: One end of the junction is discordant with germline, which a read error may explain. The genes are TRBV30 and TRBJ1-2; TRBD1 agrees at 7 bases. From germline, CDR1 is GTSNPN and CDR2 SVGIG (reference sequence). CDR3 size: 13 residues. DNA for the CDR3: TGTGCCTGGAGTCCCCCCGGGACAGCAGCAGATCACTTC. It encodes CAWSPPGTAADHF. The full variable domain, completed using reference TRBV30 and TRBJ1-2, is SQTIHQWPATLVQPVGSPLSLECTVEGTSNPNLYWYRQAAGRGLQLLFYSVGIGQISSEVPQNLSASRPQDRQFILSSKKLLLSDSGFYLCAWSPPGTAADHFGSGTRLTVV.

This chain uses TRBV12-3 or TRBV12-4 with TRBJ1-4; 8 bases are a match to TRBD1. V shed 6 bases, J shed 12 bases, and the junction held 6 bases outside the gene matches. There are 12 residues in the CDR3. The CDR3 nucleotides read TGTGCCAGCAGCGTGATCAGGGGGCAACTGTTTTTT. Its translation: CASSVIRGQLFF.

The chain uses TRBV6-5 and TRBJ2-6, with D unresolved. Germline V CDR1 and CDR2: MNHEY, SVGAGI. V shed 4 bases and J shed 0 bases, with 4 bases lying between them. The CDR3 is 14 residues long. The CDR3 sequence: CASSLSSGANVLTF. The CDR3 DNA is TGTGCCAGCAGTTTATCCTCTGGGGCCAACGTCCTGACTTTC.

The chain employs TRBV19 and TRBJ2-2, with TRBD2 matching over 11 bases. J gave up 6 bases and V 6 bases, and 9 bases lay outside the gene matches. Germline assignment: CDR1 LNHDA and CDR2 SQIVND (reference sequence). The CDR3 loop spans 16 amino acids. The CDR3 region has the DNA TGTGCCAGTAGCATCGATAGCGGGGGGGCCCCCGGGGAGCTGTTTTTT. Translation gives CASSIDSGGAPGELFF.

The rearrangement uses TRBV7-9 and TRBJ1-6, with a possible D match to TRBD1 (5 bases). Deletions cut 3 bases from V and 5 bases from J, with 8 bases between. This CDR3 is 14 amino acids long. Per germline, CDR1 SEHNR and CDR2 FQNEAQ (reference sequence). The DNA of the CDR3 is TGTGCCAGCAGCTTGCAGGGCGATAATTCACCCCTCCACTTT. This codes for CASSLQGDNSPLHF.

The V call is TRBV5-1, the J call TRBJ2-2, with 10 bases fitting TRBD1. Germline V gene lookup returns CDR1 SGHRS and CDR2 YFSETQ. Trimming at V came to 0 bases and at J to 6 bases, leaving 8 bases not matched to a gene. The CDR3 contains 17 residues. Here the CDR3 reads CASSLVPFGQGAGELFF. The CDR3 DNA sequence: TGCGCCAGCAGCTTGGTTCCTTTCGGACAGGGGGCCGGGGAGCTGTTTTTT.

This rearrangement joins TRBV5-1 to TRBJ2-3, with 7 bases lining up with TRBD2. CDR1 and CDR2 (germline): SGHRS, YFSETQ. V lost 6 bases, J lost 5 bases, and 12 bases stayed unmatched. This CDR3 region has 15 residues. The CDR3 reads CASKTGGGSEDTQYF. CDR3 nucleotides: TGCGCCAGCAAAACAGGCGGGGGAAGTGAAGATACGCAGTATTTT.